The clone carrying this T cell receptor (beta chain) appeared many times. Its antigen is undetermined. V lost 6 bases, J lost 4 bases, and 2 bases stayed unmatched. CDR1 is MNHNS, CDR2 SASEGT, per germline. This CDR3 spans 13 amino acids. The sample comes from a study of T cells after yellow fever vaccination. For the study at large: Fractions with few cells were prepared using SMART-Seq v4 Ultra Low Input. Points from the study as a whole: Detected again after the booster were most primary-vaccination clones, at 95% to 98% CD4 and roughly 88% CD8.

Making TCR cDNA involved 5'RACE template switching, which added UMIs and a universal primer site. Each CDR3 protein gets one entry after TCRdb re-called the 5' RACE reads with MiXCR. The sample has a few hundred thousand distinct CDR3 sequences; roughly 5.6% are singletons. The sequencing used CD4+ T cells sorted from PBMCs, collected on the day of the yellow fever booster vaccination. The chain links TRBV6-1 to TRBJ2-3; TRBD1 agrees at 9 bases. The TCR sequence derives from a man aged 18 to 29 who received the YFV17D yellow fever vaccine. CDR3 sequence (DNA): TGTGCCAGCAGACAGGGGGCGTCAGATACGCAGTATTTT. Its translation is CASRQGASDTQYF.